Following are 14 T cell receptor beta chains from one sample sequenced in a study of CD8+ T cells in alopecia areata. Isolated RNA was reverse transcribed into cDNA used as the sequencing template. The data were produced by immunoSEQ multiplex PCR, yet TCRdb's version contains in-frame clones alone and is incomplete. The sample records roughly 230,000 clones, over 40% being singletons. The treatment is: oral pan-JAK inhibitor, 5-10 mg twice daily. Sample: CD4+ T cells sorted from blood, taken around week 36, from a patient treated with tofacitinib. The receptors here all came from a human donor with alopecia areata.

This clone was counted once. The chain uses TRBV4-3 and TRBJ2-1, with D hard to call. The CDR3 is 12 amino acids. Per the germline V gene, CDR1 is LGHNA and CDR2 is YSLEER. The V gene lost 2 bases and the J gene lost 6 bases, with 5 bases spanning the gap. The CDR3 coding sequence is TGCGCCAGCAGCCAACCGGGCAATGAGCAGTTCTTC. Protein product: CASSQPGNEQFF.

The rearrangement joins TRBV20-1 to TRBJ1-2; D remains ambiguous. Germline CDR1 is DFQATT and CDR2 is SNEGSKA (reference sequence). The CDR3 totals 11 residues. Trimming cost V 7 bases and J 5 bases, with 11 bases left between them. Here the CDR3 DNA reads TGCAGTGTCCGGTTTGGGTATGGCTACACCTTC. Its protein is CSVRFGYGYTF.

The J gene is TRBJ2-3, the V gene TRBV30, with TRBD2 matching over 8 bases. The V gene end was trimmed by 8 bases and the J gene end by 7 bases; junction bases not matched to a gene: 11. The germline gives CDR1 GTSNPN, CDR2 SVGIG (reference sequence). The CDR3 loop spans 13 amino acids. CDR3 nucleotide sequence: TGTGCCATGACCCCGGGAGGGCCTAATACGCAGTATTTT. It yields the protein CAMTPGGPNTQYF. Full variable domain (remainder filled in from reference TRBV30 and TRBJ2-3): SQTIHQWPATLVQPVGSPLSLECTVEGTSNPNLYWYRQAAGRGLQLLFYSVGIGQISSEVPQNLSASRPQDRQFILSSKKLLLSDSGFYLCAMTPGGPNTQYFGPGTRLTVL.

V and J are TRBV7-3 and TRBJ2-1; D gene uncertain. Germline CDR1 SGHTA, CDR2 FQGTGA. CDR3 length: 14 residues. V lost 1 base, J lost 7 bases, and 11 bases lay in between. The CDR3 loop reads CASSLMNGGNEQFF. In DNA form, the CDR3 reads TGTGCCAGCAGCTTAATGAACGGTGGGAATGAGCAGTTCTTC.

This clone was counted a few times. The chain has TRBV10-3 and TRBJ2-7, with TRBD2 matching over 8 bases. Germline values: CDR1 ENHRY, CDR2 SYGVKD. This CDR3 spans 14 amino acids. Trimming took 2 bases from V and 6 from J; bases not matched to a gene: 6. The CDR3 DNA follows: TGTGCCATCAGTGAGAAGCGGGGGAATGGCGAGCAGTACTTC. Translation: CAISEKRGNGEQYF.

The chain joins TRBV4-1 to TRBJ2-3; no firm D call. In germline, CDR1 is MGHRA, CDR2 YSYEKL. The CDR3 consists of 14 residues. Trimming removed 4 bases from V and 0 bases from J, with 8 bases in between. The CDR3 spells CASSRARSTDTQYF. The CDR3 coding sequence is TGCGCCAGCAGCCGGGCCCGTAGCACAGATACGCAGTATTTT.

The genes are TRBV30 and TRBJ1-5; D is unresolved. The germline CDR1 and CDR2 sequences are GTSNPN and SVGIG (reference sequence). This CDR3 has 15 amino acids. The V and J ends lost 5 bases and 1 base respectively, with 15 bases between them. In nucleotides, the CDR3 is TGTGCCTGGGGGAGAGGGCCGGCGAGCAATCAGCCCCAGCATTTT. This gives the protein CAWGRGPASNQPQHF.

The gene calls are TRBV6-6 and TRBJ2-1, with unresolved D. The V end was cut by 0 bases, the J end by 4 bases, with 13 bases between. Germline V lookup: CDR1 MNHNY, CDR2 SVGAGI (reference sequence). The CDR3 spans 16 residues. This CDR3 reads CASSYSKSGRYNEQFF. The CDR3 nucleotides read TGTGCCAGCAGTTACTCGAAATCCGGGCGGTACAATGAGCAGTTCTTC.

Points on this clone: Other DNA sequences of this sample code for an identical CDR3. The chain has TRBV29-1 and TRBJ1-1, with 7 bases identical to TRBD1. J was trimmed by 2 bases and V by 3 bases; bases with no gene match: 3. Germline V gives CDR1 SQVTM, CDR2 ANQGSEA. The length of the CDR3 is 13 residues. CDR3 DNA: TGCAGCGTTGAGGCAGGGGGTAACACTGAAGCTTTCTTT. This sequence encodes CSVEAGGNTEAFF.

This clone was detected a few times. The rearrangement joins TRBV21-1 to TRBJ2-5. TRBV21-1 is a documented pseudogene. CDR3 length equals 15 residues. The DNA for the CDR3 is TGTGCCAGCAGCAAATCGCCGTGGTCCCAAGAGACCCAGTACTTC. Translating gives CASSKSPWSQETQYF.

About this clone: Other DNA sequences from this sample encode an identical CDR3 as well. The rearrangement links TRBV30 to TRBJ2-6; D is undetermined. CDR3 size: 12 residues. The V end lost 5 bases, the J end lost 1 base, and 3 bases lay between the germline ends. Germline-derived CDR1 and CDR2 are GTSNPN and SVGIG (reference sequence). CDR3 residues: CAWSSGANVLTF. In DNA, the CDR3 is TGTGCCTGGTCGTCTGGGGCCAACGTCCTGACTTTC.

This clone came up many times. The same CDR3 can be traced to other DNA sequences in this sample. The chain joins TRBV7-8 to TRBJ2-7, with D maybe TRBD1 (5 bases). The length of the CDR3 is 14 residues. CDR1 is SGHVS, CDR2 FQNEAQ, per germline. Between the trimmed V and J ends, which lost 5 bases and 0 bases, there was a span of 11 bases. CDR3 region: CASSPRQSSYEQYF. CDR3 nucleotide sequence: TGTGCCAGCAGCCCTCGACAGTCCTCCTACGAGCAGTACTTC. Looking up the rest from reference TRBV7-8 and TRBJ2-7 gives the full variable domain: GAGVSQSPRYKVAKRGQDVALRCDPISGHVSLFWYQQALGQGPEFLTYFQNEAQLDKSGLPSDRFFAERPEGSVSTLKIQRTQQEDSAVYLCASSPRQSSYEQYFGPGTRLTVT.

V and J are TRBV6-6 and TRBJ2-1; TRBD2 matches at 8 bases. Germline V gene data show CDR1 as MNHNY and CDR2 as SVGAGI (reference sequence). Trimming removed 2 bases from V and 9 bases from J; junction bases left unmatched: 9. This CDR3 region has 15 residues. CDR3 region: CASSYGPGGPVEQFF. The CDR3 DNA sequence: TGTGCCAGCAGTTACGGACCGGGAGGGCCTGTTGAGCAGTTCTTC.

The chain's CDR3 is CASMKGTPNQPQHF. The CDR3 DNA reads TGTGCCAGCATGAAGGGGACACCGAATCAGCCCCAGCATTTT. V usage is TRBV6-1 and J usage is TRBJ1-5, with a tentative D call TRBD1 (6 bases). The CDR3 is 14 amino acids. The germline V gene has CDR1 MNHNS and CDR2 SASEGT. Trimming took 7 bases from V and 4 from J, leaving 14 bases between them.